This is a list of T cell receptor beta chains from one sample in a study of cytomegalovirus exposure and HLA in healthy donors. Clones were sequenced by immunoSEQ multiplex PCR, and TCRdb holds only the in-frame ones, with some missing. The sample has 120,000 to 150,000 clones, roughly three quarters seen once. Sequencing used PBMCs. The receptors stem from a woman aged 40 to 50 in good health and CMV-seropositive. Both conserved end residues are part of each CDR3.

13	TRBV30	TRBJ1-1	CAWKGGTAGEAFF
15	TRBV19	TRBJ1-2	CASSDPGTGAYGYTF
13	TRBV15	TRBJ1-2	CATSPGQTYGYTF
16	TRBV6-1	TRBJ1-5	CASSGYRQGLRQPQHF
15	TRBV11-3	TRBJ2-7	CASSLYSGGAYEQYF
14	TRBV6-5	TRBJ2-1	CASSEWNRGTEQFF
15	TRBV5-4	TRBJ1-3	CASSRDRSSGNTIYF
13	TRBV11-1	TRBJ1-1	CASSLGEDTEAFF
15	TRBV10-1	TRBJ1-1	CASSGTAKMNTEAFF
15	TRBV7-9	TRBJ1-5	CASSPIAGGNQPQHF
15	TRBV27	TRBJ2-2	CASSSLRTGLWELFF
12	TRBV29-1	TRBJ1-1	CSLFTPRLGAFF
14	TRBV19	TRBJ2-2	CASSIDLSTGELFF
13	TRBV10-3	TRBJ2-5	CAISGGAGETQYF
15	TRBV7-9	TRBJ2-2	CSSSLGLALTGELFF
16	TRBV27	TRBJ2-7	CASRPLGQGFSYEQYF
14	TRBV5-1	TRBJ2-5	CASTLQGAKETQYF
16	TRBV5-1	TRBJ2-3	CASSPSSGGLADTQYF
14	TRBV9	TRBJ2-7	CASSSPGLSNEQYF
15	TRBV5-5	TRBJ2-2	CASSSEWLVAGELFF